This T cell receptor beta chain was obtained from a study of blood T cell repertoires in COVID-19. This CDR3 contains 15 residues. Germline V lookup: CDR1 SGHTA, CDR2 FQGTGA. With V trimmed by 5 bases and J by 3 bases, 7 bases remained unmatched. TCRdb keeps only in-frame clones here, not all; method: immunoSEQ multiplex PCR. The sample holds 61,000 or so clones; approximately 82% are singletons and the top ten take approximately 3.4%. Sequenced: peripheral blood. This receptor was taken from a woman older than 75 with acute or convalescent COVID-19. The chain joins TRBV7-3 to TRBJ2-7; 10 bases map to TRBD2. The CDR3 DNA is TGTGCCAGCAGCAGGACTAGCGGCGTATTCTACGAGCAGTACTTC. Its protein is CASSRTSGVFYEQYF.